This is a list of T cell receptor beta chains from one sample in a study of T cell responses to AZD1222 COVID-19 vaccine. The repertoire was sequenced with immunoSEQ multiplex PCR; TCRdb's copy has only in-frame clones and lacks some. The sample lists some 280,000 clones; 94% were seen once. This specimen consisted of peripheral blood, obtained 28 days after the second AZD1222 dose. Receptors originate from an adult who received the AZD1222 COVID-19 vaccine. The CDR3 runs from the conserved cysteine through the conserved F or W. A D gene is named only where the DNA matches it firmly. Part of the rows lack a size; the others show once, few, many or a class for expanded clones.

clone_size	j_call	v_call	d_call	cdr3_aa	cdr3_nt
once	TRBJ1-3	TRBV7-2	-	CASSLNWGEGNTIYF	TGTGCCAGCAGCTTAAACTGGGGCGAAGGAAACACCATATATTTT
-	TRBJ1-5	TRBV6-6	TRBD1	CASSQTGADNQPQHF	TGTGCCAGCAGTCAGACAGGGGCCGACAATCAGCCCCAGCATTTT
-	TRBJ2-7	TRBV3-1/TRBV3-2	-	CASSPRDFTYEQYF	TGTGCCAGCAGCCCGCGGGACTTTACCTACGAGCAGTACTTC
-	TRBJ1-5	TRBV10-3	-	CAISEGGGNQPQHF	TGTGCCATCAGTGAGGGAGGAGGGAATCAGCCCCAGCATTTT
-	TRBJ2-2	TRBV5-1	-	CASSPERVANTGELFF	TGCGCCAGCAGCCCGGAGCGGGTCGCGAACACCGGGGAGCTGTTTTTT
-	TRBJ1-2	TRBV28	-	CASSLGQKYGYTF	TGTGCCAGCAGTTTAGGACAGAAGTATGGCTACACCTTC
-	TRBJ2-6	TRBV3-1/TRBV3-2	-	CASSQDLAGTGANVLTF	TGTGCCAGCAGCCAAGATTTAGCAGGGACTGGGGCCAACGTCCTGACTTTC
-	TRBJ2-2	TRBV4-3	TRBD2	CASSPKAGAITGELFF	TGCGCCAGCAGCCCGAAGGCGGGAGCGATCACCGGGGAGCTGTTTTTT
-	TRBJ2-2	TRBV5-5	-	CASREGTLSNTGELFF	TGTGCCAGCCGAGAGGGGACCCTTTCGAACACCGGGGAGCTGTTTTTT
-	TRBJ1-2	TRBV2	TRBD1	CASRVGQGTYGYTF	TGTGCCAGCAGGGTCGGACAGGGGACCTATGGCTACACCTTC
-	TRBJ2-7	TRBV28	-	CASSFPGIGEQYF	TGTGCCAGCAGTTTTCCGGGCATAGGTGAGCAGTACTTC
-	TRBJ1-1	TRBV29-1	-	CSVEVGVNTEAFF	TGCAGCGTTGAAGTGGGGGTCAACACTGAAGCTTTCTTT
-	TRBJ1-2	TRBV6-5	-	CASAVTGGGNGYTF	TGTGCCAGCGCCGTTACCGGCGGGGGGAACGGCTACACCTTC
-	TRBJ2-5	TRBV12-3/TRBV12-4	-	CASSLGRQETQYF	TGTGCCAGCAGTTTGGGCAGACAAGAGACCCAGTACTTC
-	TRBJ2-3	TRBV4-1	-	CASSQALTPGWGDTQYF	TGCGCCAGCAGCCAAGCCTTAACGCCAGGGTGGGGAGATACGCAGTATTTT
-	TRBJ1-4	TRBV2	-	CASSSGTASTTNEKLFF	TGTGCCAGCAGCTCCGGGACGGCTTCTACAACTAATGAAAAACTGTTTTTT
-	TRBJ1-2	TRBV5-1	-	CASSLEPGGYTF	TGCGCCAGCAGCTTGGAACCTGGGGGCTACACCTTC
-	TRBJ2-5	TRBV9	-	CASSVGTAQETQYF	TGTGCCAGCAGCGTAGGGACTGCGCAAGAGACCCAGTACTTC
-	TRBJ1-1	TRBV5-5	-	CASSLLEQAFF	TGTGCCAGCAGCTTGTTAGAACAAGCTTTCTTT
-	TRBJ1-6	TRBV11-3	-	CASSLGAYSPLHF	TGTGCCAGCAGCTTAGGGGCGTATTCACCCCTCCACTTT
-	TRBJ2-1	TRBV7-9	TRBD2	CASSLLAGGINEQFF	TGTGCCAGCAGCTTACTAGCGGGGGGGATCAATGAGCAGTTCTTC
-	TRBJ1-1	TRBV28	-	CASSSPPGTRNTEAFF	TGTGCCAGCAGTTCCCCCCCAGGGACCCGAAACACTGAAGCTTTCTTT
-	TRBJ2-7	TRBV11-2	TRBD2	CASAAGVGYEQYF	TGTGCCAGCGCCGCGGGAGTGGGTTACGAGCAGTACTTC
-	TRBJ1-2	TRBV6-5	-	CATKRTPTTGYTF	TGTGCCACCAAGAGGACACCTACAACTGGCTACACCTTC
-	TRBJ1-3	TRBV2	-	CASSDSRGLSGNTIYF	TGTGCCAGCAGTGACTCCCGGGGCCTCTCTGGAAACACCATATATTTT
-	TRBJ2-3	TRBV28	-	CASSFRTVGRDTQYF	TGTGCCAGCAGTTTCAGGACAGTCGGTCGGGATACGCAGTATTTT
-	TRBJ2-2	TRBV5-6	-	CASSRPTPANTGELFF	TGTGCCAGCAGCCGGCCGACACCCGCGAACACCGGGGAGCTGTTTTTT
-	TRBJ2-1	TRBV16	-	CASSRDVRSSYNEQFF	TGTGCCAGCAGTCGGGACGTTCGGAGCTCCTACAATGAGCAGTTCTTC
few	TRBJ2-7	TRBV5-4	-	CASSPGHSAYEQYF	TGTGCCAGCAGCCCAGGACACAGTGCCTACGAGCAGTACTTC
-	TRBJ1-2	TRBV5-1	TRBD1	CASSRDRDGYTF	TGCGCCAGCAGCCGGGACAGGGACGGCTACACCTTC
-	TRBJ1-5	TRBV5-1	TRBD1	CASSPGTGVNQPQHF	TGCGCCAGCAGCCCCGGGACAGGAGTCAATCAGCCCCAGCATTTT
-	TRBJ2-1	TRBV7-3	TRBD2	CASSPIAGASYNEQFF	TGTGCCAGCAGCCCCATAGCGGGGGCCTCCTACAATGAGCAGTTCTTC
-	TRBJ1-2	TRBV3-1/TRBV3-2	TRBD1	CASSQERTGRSYTF	TGTGCCAGCAGCCAAGAAAGGACAGGGAGAAGCTACACCTTC
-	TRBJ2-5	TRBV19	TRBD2	CASSGLAGRGETQYF	TGTGCCAGTAGCGGACTAGCGGGCCGGGGAGAGACCCAGTACTTC
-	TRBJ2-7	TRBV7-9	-	CASSLGRESYF	TGTGCCAGCAGCTTGGGCCGAGAGTCGTACTTC
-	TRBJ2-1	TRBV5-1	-	CASSLVDSSYNEQFF	TGCGCCAGCAGCTTGGTTGACAGTAGCTACAATGAGCAGTTCTTC
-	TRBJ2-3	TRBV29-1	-	CSVEKGDTQYF	TGCAGCGTTGAGAAGGGCGATACGCAGTATTTT
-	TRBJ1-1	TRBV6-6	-	CASSYSRVGTEAFF	TGTGCCAGCAGTTACTCGAGGGTCGGCACTGAAGCTTTCTTT
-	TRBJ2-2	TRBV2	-	CASIGPSPGELFF	TGTGCCAGCATTGGACCCTCGCCCGGGGAGCTGTTTTTT
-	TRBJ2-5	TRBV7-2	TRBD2	CASSRTSDRGETQYF	TGTGCCAGCAGCCGGACTAGCGATCGTGGAGAGACCCAGTACTTC
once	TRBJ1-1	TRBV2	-	CASRGLGTEAFF	TGTGCCAGCAGGGGGTTAGGGACTGAAGCTTTCTTT
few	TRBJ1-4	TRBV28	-	CASSRTVNEKLFF	TGTGCCAGCAGTAGAACGGTTAATGAAAAACTGTTTTTT
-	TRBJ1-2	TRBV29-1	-	CSVGGARDYGYTF	TGCAGCGTGGGGGGGGCAAGGGACTATGGCTACACCTTC
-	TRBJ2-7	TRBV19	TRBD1	CASRGQESYEQYF	TGTGCCAGTAGGGGACAGGAGTCGTACGAGCAGTACTTC
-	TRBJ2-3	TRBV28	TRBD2	CASRPAGGVDTQYF	TGTGCCAGCCGTCCAGCGGGGGGCGTAGATACGCAGTATTTT
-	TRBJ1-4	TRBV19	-	CASSIPGLANEKLFF	TGTGCCAGTAGTATACCGGGGCTGGCTAATGAAAAACTGTTTTTT
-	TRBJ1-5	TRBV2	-	CASASYSNQPQHF	TGTGCCAGCGCGAGCTATAGCAATCAGCCCCAGCATTTT
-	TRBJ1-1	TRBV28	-	CASIREGGRDTEAFF	TGTGCCAGCATCAGAGAAGGGGGGCGCGACACTGAAGCTTTCTTT